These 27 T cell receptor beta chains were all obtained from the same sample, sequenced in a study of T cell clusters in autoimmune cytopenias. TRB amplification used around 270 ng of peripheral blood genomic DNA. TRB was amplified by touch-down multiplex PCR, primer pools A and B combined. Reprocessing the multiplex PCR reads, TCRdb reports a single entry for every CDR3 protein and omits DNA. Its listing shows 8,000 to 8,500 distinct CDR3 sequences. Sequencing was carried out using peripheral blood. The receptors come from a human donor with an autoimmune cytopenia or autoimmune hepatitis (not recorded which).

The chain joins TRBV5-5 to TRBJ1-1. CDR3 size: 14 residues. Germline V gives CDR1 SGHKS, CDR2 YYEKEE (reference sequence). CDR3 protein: CASSLGLRNTEAFF.

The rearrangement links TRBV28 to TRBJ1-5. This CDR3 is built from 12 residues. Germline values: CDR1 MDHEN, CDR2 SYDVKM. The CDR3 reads CASSSRSWPQHF.

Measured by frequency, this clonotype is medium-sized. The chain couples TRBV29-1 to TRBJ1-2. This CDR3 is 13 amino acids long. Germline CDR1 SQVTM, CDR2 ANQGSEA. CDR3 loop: CSVLEGGAGGYTF.

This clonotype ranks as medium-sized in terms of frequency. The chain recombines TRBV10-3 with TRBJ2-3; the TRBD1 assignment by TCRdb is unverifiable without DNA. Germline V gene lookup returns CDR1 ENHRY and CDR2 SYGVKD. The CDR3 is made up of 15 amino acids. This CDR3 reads CAISAQGPYTDTQYF.

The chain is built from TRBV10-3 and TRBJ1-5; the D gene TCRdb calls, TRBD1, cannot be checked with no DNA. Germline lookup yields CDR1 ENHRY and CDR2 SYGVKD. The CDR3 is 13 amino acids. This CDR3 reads CATNREFNQPQHF.

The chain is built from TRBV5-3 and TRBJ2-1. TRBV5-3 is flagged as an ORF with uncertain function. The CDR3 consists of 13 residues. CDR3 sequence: CARYGSSYNEQFF.

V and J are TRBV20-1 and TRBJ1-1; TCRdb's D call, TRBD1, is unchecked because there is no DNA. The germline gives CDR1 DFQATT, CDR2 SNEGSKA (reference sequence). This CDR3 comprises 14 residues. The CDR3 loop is CSARRGQVNTEAFF.

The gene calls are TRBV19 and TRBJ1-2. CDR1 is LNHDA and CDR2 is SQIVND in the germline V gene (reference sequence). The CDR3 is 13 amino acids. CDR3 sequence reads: CASTPTVPYGYTF.

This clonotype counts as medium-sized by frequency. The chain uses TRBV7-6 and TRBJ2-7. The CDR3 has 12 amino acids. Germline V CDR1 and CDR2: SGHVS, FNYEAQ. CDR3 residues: CASSLGSYEQYF.

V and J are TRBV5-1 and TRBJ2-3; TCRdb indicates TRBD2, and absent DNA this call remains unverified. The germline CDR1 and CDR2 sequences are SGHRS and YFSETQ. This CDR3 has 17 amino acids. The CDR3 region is CASSLAAGGGGTDTQYF.

Here the CDR3 reads CASSLASNTGELFF. The rearrangement joins TRBV5-6 to TRBJ2-2. The CDR3 spans 14 residues. Germline CDR1 reads SGHDT; CDR2 reads YYEEEE.

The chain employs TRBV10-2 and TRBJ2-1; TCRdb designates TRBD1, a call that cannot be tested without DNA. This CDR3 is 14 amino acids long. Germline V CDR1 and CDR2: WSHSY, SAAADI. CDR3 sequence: CASRTTGGPNEQFF.

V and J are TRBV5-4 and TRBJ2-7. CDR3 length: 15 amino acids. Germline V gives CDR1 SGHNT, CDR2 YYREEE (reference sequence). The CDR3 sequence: CASSLDRGNTYEQYF.

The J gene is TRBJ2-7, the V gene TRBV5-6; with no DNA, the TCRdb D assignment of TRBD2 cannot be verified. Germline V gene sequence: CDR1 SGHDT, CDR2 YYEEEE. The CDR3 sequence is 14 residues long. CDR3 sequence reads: CASSGAGGSYEQYF.

The CDR3: CASSDSTTDTQYF. V gene TRBV6-6 combines with J gene TRBJ2-3. This CDR3 spans 13 amino acids. CDR1 is MNHNY and CDR2 is SVGAGI in the germline V gene (reference sequence).

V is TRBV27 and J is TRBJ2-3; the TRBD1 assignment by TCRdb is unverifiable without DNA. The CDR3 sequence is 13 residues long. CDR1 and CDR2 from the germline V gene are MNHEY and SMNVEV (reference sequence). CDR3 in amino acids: CASSPRTGDTQYF.

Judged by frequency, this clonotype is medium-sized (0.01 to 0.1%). CDR3 residues: CSVERFPGELFF. The chain is built from TRBV29-1 and TRBJ2-2. The germline CDR1 and CDR2 sequences are SQVTM and ANQGSEA. The CDR3 length is 12 residues.

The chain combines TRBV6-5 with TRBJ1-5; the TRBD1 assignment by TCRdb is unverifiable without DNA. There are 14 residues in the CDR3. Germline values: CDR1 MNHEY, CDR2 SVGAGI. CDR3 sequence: CAGSDWGGSQPQHF.

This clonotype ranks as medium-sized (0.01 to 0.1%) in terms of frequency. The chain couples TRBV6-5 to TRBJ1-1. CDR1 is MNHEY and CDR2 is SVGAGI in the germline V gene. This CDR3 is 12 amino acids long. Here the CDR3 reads CASSWGNTEAFF.

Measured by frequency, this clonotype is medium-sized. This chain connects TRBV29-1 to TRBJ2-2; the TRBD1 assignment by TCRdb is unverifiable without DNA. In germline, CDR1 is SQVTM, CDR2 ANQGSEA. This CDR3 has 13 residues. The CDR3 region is CSVEDGTTGELFF.

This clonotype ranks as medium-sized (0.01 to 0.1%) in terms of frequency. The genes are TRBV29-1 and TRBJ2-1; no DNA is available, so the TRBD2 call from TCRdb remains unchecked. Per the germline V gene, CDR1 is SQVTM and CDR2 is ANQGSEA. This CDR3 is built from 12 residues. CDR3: CSVGIARGEQFF.

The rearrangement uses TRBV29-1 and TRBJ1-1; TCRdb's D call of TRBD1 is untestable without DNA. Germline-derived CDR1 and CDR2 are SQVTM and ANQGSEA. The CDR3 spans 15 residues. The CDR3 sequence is CSVGSGGRGDTEAFF.

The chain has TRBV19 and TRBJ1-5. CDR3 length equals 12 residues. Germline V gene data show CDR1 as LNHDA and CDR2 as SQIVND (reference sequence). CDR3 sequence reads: CASSISNQPQHF.

The CDR3 here is CASSPESGRNEQFF. This chain uses TRBV18 with TRBJ2-1; TCRdb's D call, TRBD2, is unchecked because there is no DNA. The CDR3 totals 14 residues. Germline-derived CDR1 and CDR2 are KGHSH and LQKENI.

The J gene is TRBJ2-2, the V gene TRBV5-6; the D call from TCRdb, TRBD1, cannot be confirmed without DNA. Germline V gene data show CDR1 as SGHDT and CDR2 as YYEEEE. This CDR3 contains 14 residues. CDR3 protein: CASSFLQGGGELFF.

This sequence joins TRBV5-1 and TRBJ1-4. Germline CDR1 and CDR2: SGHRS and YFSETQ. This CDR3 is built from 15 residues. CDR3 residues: CASSLLPATNEKLFF. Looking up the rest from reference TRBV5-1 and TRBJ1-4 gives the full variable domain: KAGVTQTPRYLIKTRGQQVTLSCSPISGHRSVSWYQQTPGQGLQFLFEYFSETQRNKGNFPGRFSGRQFSNSRSEMNVSTLELGDSALYLCASSLLPATNEKLFFGSGTQLSVL.

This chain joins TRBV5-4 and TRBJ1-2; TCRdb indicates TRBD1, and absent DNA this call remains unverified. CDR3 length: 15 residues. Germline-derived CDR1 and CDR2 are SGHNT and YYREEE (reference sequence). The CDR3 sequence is CASSLATGANYGYTF.